This T cell receptor (beta chain) was recorded in a study of preoperative IRX-2 immunotherapy in early breast cancer. TCRdb's copy holds only in-frame clones and misses some; the assay was immunoSEQ multiplex PCR. The repertoire includes more than 20,000 clones, 75% to 85% of them detected once, and roughly 1.4% sits in the top ten. This CDR3 spans 15 amino acids. V lost 4 bases, J lost 3 bases, and 15 bases lay in between. CDR1 SGHNT and CDR2 YENEEA come from the germline V gene. The treatment here: preoperative locoregional IRX-2 cytokine immunotherapy. Patients received preoperative, locoregional IRX-2 cytokine immunotherapy in a phase Ib study.

The J gene is TRBJ1-1, the V gene TRBV11-3; the D is unclear. The sample was lymph node tissue, taken after IRX-2 immunotherapy. The clonotype was recovered from a human donor with breast cancer. For the CDR3, the DNA is TGTGCCAGCAGCTACGACATCAATACTTACACTGAAGCTTTCTTT. This encodes CASSYDINTYTEAFF.